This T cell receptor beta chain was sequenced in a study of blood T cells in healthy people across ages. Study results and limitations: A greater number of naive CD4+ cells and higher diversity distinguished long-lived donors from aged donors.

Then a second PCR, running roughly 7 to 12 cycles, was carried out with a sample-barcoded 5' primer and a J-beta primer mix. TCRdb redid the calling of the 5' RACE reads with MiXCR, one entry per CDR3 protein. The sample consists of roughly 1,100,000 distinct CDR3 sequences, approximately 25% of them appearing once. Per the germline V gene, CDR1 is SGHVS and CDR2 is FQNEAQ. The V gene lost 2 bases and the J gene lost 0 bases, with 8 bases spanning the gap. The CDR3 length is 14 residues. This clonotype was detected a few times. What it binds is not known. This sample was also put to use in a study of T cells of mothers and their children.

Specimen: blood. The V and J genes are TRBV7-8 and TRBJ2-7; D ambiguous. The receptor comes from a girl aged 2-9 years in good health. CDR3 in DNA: TGTGCCAGCAGCTTAATGACGGACTCCTACGAGCAGTACTTC. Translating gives CASSLMTDSYEQYF. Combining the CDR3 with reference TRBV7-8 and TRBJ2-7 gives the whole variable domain GAGVSQSPRYKVAKRGQDVALRCDPISGHVSLFWYQQALGQGPEFLTYFQNEAQLDKSGLPSDRFFAERPEGSVSTLKIQRTQQEDSAVYLCASSLMTDSYEQYFGPGTRLTVT.